The clone carrying this T cell receptor beta chain was observed a few times. Its matching antigen is unknown. The source of the sample is a study of post-analysis software for immune sequencing data. Study-level results: In multiple sclerosis, normalized Chao1 diversity was significantly below that of controls. In patients, TRBV5-6, TRBV5-1 and TRBV20-1 belonged to five TRBV segments found more frequently than in controls.

Deletions cut 0 bases from V and 1 base from J, with 13 bases between. CDR3 length: 17 amino acids. Germline CDR1 reads LGHDT; CDR2 reads YNNKEL (reference sequence). Unique molecular identifiers were carried by the TCR beta cDNA libraries. Yield was roughly 0.5 million cDNA molecules from roughly 0.93 to 9.6 million T cells. TCRdb used MiXCR to reprocess the PCR reads, holding one entry per CDR3 protein. The sample records more than 500,000 distinct CDR3 sequences, approximately 31% being singletons. Sequencing was carried out using blood. The clonotype comes from a girl between 2 and 17 years old with multiple sclerosis. The chain uses TRBV3-1 and TRBJ2-4; D assignment may be TRBD1 or TRBD2 (6 bases each). The CDR3 DNA is TGTGCCAGCAGCCAAGATTTGGGGGGCCCTGCCAAAAACATTCAGTACTTC. Its translation is CASSQDLGGPAKNIQYF.